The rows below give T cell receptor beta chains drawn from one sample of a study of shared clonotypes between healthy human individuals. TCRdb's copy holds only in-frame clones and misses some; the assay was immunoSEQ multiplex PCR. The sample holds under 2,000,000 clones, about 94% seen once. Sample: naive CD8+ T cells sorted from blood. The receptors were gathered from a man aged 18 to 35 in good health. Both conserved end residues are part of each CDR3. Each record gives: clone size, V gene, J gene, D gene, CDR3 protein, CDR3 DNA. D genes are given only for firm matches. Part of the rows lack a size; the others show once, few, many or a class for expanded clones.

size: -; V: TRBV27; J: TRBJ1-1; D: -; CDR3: CASSSMSGKTEAFF; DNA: TGTGCCAGCAGTTCAATGTCAGGGAAAACTGAAGCTTTCTTT
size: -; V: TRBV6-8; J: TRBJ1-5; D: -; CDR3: CAITWADDSNQPQHF; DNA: TGTGCCATCACGTGGGCTGACGATAGCAATCAGCCCCAGCATTTT
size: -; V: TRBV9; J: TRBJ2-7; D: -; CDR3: CASSFRDGSYEQYF; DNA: TGTGCCAGCAGTTTCCGGGACGGTTCCTACGAGCAGTACTTC
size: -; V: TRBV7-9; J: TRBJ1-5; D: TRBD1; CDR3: CASSLEPPGQGIQPQHF; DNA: TGTGCCAGCAGCTTAGAGCCCCCGGGACAGGGGATTCAACCCCAGCATTTT
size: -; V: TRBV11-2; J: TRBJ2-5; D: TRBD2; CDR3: CASIKIRGGTQETQYF; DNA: TGTGCCAGCATCAAAATCCGGGGGGGCACCCAAGAGACCCAGTACTTC
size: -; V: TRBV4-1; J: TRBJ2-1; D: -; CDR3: CASSPPEGEQFF; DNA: TGCGCCAGCAGCCCCCCGGAAGGTGAGCAGTTCTTC
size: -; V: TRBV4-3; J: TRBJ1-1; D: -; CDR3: CASSLLLIEQWVDTEAFF; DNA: TGCGCCAGCAGCCTTCTGTTGATCGAACAATGGGTGGACACTGAAGCTTTCTTT
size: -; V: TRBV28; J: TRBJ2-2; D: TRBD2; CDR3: CASSYRQGLAGGPGELFF; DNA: TGTGCCAGCAGCTACCGCCAGGGACTAGCGGGGGGGCCCGGGGAGCTGTTTTTT
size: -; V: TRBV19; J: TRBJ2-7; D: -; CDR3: CASRKDREGPYEQYF; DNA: TGTGCCAGTAGAAAAGACAGGGAGGGGCCCTACGAGCAGTACTTC
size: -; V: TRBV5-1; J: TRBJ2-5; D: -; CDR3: CASSLESGQETQYF; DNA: TGCGCCAGCAGCTTGGAGAGCGGACAAGAGACCCAGTACTTC
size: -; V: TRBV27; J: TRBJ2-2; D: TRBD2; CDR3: CASRLGASGSGELFF; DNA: TGTGCCAGCCGCCTGGGGGCTAGCGGGAGCGGGGAGCTGTTTTTT
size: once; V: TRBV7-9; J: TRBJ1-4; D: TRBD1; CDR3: CASSPRPDRENEKLFF; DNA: TGTGCCAGCAGCCCCCGGCCGGACAGGGAAAATGAAAAACTGTTTTTT
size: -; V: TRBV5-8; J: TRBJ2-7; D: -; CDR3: CASTAGTGAYEQYF; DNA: TGTGCCAGCACCGCCGGGACGGGAGCCTACGAGCAGTACTTC
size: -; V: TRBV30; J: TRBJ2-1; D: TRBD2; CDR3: CALLLAGGPGEQFF; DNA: TGTGCCTTGCTGCTAGCGGGAGGGCCTGGCGAGCAGTTCTTC
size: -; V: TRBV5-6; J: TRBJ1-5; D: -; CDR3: CASSLGAGGGQPQHF; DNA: TGTGCCAGCAGCTTGGGAGCCGGGGGCGGGCAGCCCCAGCATTTT
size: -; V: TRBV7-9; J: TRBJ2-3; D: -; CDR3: CASSRGTDRLFF; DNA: TGTGCCAGCAGCCGCGGGACTGACCGTCTCTTTTTT
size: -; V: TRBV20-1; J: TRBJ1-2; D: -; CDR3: CSADMGGVPTF; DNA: TGCAGTGCAGACATGGGGGGGGTTCCCACCTTC
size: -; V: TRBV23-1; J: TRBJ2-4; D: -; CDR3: CASSHRFIGDPLPISKNIQYF; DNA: TGCGCCAGCAGTCATCGGTTCATCGGGGACCCTCTCCCTATCTCCAAAAACATTCAGTACTTC
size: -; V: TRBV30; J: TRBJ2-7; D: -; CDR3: CAWSAALDYRGEQYF; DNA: TGTGCCTGGAGTGCAGCGCTAGATTATCGGGGAGAGCAGTACTTC
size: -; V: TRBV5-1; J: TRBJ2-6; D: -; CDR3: CASSHSGANVLTF; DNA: TGCGCCAGCAGCCACTCTGGGGCCAACGTCCTGACTTTC
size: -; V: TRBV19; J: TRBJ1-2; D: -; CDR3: CASFGHDNGYTF; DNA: TGTGCCAGTTTCGGACATGATAATGGCTACACCTTC
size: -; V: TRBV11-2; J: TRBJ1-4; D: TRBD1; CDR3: CASSSWTGEKRMYEKLFF; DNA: TGTGCCAGCAGCTCCTGGACAGGGGAGAAGAGGATGTATGAAAAACTGTTTTTT
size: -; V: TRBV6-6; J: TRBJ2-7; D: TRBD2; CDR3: CASTAGGLIEQYF; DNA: TGTGCCAGCACTGCGGGGGGGCTTATCGAGCAGTACTTC
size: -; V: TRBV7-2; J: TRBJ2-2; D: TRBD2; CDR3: CASSYNLAGGPRNGELFF; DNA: TGTGCCAGCAGCTACAATTTAGCGGGAGGGCCTAGAAACGGGGAGCTGTTTTTT
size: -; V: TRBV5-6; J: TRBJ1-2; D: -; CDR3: CASRSSLSYGYTF; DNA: TGTGCCAGCAGGTCGAGTCTTAGCTATGGCTACACCTTC
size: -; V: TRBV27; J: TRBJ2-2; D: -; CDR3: CASSLFGSEFTGELFF; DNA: TGTGCCAGCAGTTTATTTGGTAGCGAGTTCACCGGGGAGCTGTTTTTT
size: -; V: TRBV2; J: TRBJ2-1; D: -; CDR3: CASSEYQIYNEQFF; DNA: TGTGCCAGCAGTGAGTATCAGATCTACAATGAGCAGTTCTTC
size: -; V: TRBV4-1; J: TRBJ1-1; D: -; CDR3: CASSQDLQGAFF; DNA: TGCGCCAGCAGCCAAGATCTGCAGGGAGCTTTCTTT
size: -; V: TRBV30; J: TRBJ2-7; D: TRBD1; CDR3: CAWSVGGQGAYEQYF; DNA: TGTGCCTGGAGTGTAGGAGGACAGGGGGCCTACGAGCAGTACTTC
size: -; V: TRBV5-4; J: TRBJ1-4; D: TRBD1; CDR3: CASSSGTVEKLFF; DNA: TGTGCCAGCAGCTCCGGGACAGTCGAAAAACTGTTTTTT
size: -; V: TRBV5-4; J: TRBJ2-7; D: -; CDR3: CASSLGTGEAYEQYF; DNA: TGTGCCAGCAGCTTGGGTACGGGAGAGGCCTACGAGCAGTACTTC
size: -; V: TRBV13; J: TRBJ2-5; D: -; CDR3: CASSLGLQETQYF; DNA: TGTGCCAGCAGCTTAGGACTTCAAGAGACCCAGTACTTC
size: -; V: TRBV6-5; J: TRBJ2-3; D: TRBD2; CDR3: CASSYGAGVVGDTQYF; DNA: TGTGCCAGCAGTTACGGGGCGGGAGTCGTTGGAGATACGCAGTATTTT
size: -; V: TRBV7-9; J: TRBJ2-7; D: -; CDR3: CASSLAPLGEQYF; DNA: TGTGCCAGCAGCTTAGCCCCCCTGGGCGAGCAGTACTTC
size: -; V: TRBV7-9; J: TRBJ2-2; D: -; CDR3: CASSLNSPGELFF; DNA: TGTGCCAGCAGCTTAAATTCACCCGGGGAGCTGTTTTTT
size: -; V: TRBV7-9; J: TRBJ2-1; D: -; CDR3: CASSPPGLNNEQFF; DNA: TGTGCCAGCAGCCCCCCGGGACTCAACAATGAGCAGTTCTTC
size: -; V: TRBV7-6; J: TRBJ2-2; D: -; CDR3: CASSLIRDWTGELFF; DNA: TGTGCCAGCAGCTTGATTCGGGATTGGACCGGGGAGCTGTTTTTT
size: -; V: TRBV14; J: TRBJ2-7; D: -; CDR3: CASSLGGIYEQYF; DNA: TGTGCCAGCAGCCTTGGAGGGATCTACGAGCAGTACTTC
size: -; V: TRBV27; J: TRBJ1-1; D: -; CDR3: CASSFGRASDEAFF; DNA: TGTGCCAGCTCTTTCGGCAGGGCATCGGATGAAGCTTTCTTT
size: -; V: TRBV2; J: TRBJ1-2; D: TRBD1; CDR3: CASSGTGANYGYTF; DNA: TGTGCCAGCAGTGGGACAGGAGCTAACTATGGCTACACCTTC
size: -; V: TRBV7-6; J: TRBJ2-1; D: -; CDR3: CASSLVDSYEQFF; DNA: TGTGCCAGCAGCTTAGTGGACTCCTATGAGCAGTTCTTC
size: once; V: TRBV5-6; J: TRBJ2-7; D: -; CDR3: CASSGTYEQYF; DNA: TGTGCCAGCAGCGGAACCTACGAGCAGTACTTC
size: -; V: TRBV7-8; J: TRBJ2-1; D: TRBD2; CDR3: CASSLATLAGGNEQFF; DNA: TGTGCCAGCAGCTTAGCCACCTTGGCGGGGGGCAATGAGCAGTTCTTC
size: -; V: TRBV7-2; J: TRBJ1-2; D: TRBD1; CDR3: CASSPFRGNYGYTF; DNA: TGTGCCAGCAGTCCTTTCAGGGGGAACTATGGCTACACCTTC
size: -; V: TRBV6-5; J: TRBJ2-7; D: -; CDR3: CASSYSTGTKGYEQYF; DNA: TGTGCCAGCAGTTACTCGACAGGGACTAAAGGATACGAGCAGTACTTC
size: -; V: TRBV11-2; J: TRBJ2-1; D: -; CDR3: CASSLENYNEQFF; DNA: TGTGCCAGCAGCTTAGAGAATTACAATGAGCAGTTCTTC
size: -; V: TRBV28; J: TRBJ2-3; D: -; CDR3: CASSGREDSTDTQYF; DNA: TGTGCCAGCAGTGGGCGCGAGGACAGCACAGATACGCAGTATTTT
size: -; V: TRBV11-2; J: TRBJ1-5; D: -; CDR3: CASSSPRTDNINQPQHF; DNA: TGTGCCAGCAGCTCGCCCCGGACAGATAATATCAATCAGCCCCAGCATTTT
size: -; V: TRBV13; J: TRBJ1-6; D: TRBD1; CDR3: CASSFGDRGPLHF; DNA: TGTGCCAGCAGCTTTGGGGACAGGGGACCCCTCCACTTT
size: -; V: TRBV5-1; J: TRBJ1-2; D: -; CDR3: CASSTRGPGNYGYTF; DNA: TGCGCCAGCAGCACCCGGGGGCCTGGCAACTATGGCTACACCTTC
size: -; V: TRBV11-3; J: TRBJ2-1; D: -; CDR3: CASSLDGINEQFF; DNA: TGTGCCAGCAGCTTAGACGGGATCAATGAGCAGTTCTTC
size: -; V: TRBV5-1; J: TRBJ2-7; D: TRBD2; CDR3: CASRFSGRDSYEQYF; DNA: TGCGCCAGCAGGTTTAGCGGGAGGGACTCCTACGAGCAGTACTTC